Shown below are 6 T cell receptor beta chains from a single sample sequenced in a study of tumor-infiltrating lymphocytes in primary liver carcinoma. The tissue used was unsorted bulk material of roughly 17-34 mg. RNA and DNA were co-extracted from it with the AllPrep DNA/RNA mini kit. From around 500 ng of total RNA, TCR beta-specific cDNA was reverse-transcribed using a constant-region primer. It was through three nested multiplex PCR rounds of slightly modified ARM-PCR that TCR beta libraries arose. A C-beta reverse primer was combined with TRBV1-TRBV30 forward primers in the first two PCR rounds, and each round had approximately 9 cycles. TCRdb redid the calling of the multiplex PCR reads with MiXCR, one entry per CDR3 protein. The data hold about 110,000 distinct CDR3 sequences, with roughly 69% observed a single time. The sequencing sample was made of liver tumor tissue from sampling region 1. Described subset: tumor region T1, superior pole. These receptors were obtained from a woman in her sixties with primary liver carcinoma and hepatitis B virus infection.

With regard to this clonotype: As the CDR3 is not closed by the conserved phenylalanine or tryptophan, this likely results from a read error. The DNA is left out, because the CDR3 cannot be placed on it with certainty; the CDR3 is given as TCRdb lists it. This chain uses TRBV11-3 with TRBJ1-1; no DNA check was done on the table's D call, TRBD1. The CDR3 spans 15 residues, counting both ends. Per germline, CDR1 SGHNT and CDR2 YENEEA. The CDR3 protein is CASSAAGTRYTEALI.

About this clonotype: This may arise from a read error, as a much more abundant clone is one base away. It is likely a read error, because the conserved phenylalanine at the end of the CDR3 is missing. V gene TRBV7-8 combines with J gene TRBJ2-1, with a tentative D call TRBD2 (5 bases). The V and J ends lost 8 bases and 5 bases respectively, with 22 bases between them. The CDR3 has 16 residues. CDR1 is SGHVS and CDR2 is FQNEAQ in the germline V gene. The CDR3 region has the DNA TGTGCCAGCCGCCCGATGGGAGCGGCCTCGAACAATGAGCAGTTCTCC. Protein sequence: CASRPMGAASNNEQFS.

The chain joins TRBV29-1 to TRBJ2-2, with 9 bases identical to TRBD2. Germline lookup yields CDR1 SQVTM and CDR2 ANQGSEA. After removal of 4 bases from V and 4 bases from J, the junction contained 4 bases not matched to a gene. CDR3 length equals 14 residues. The CDR3 DNA follows: TGCAGCGTTGCTGGGACTAGCACCACCGGGGAGCTGTTTTTT. Translated, it gives CSVAGTSTTGELFF.

On this clonotype itself: A much larger clone lies a single base off, so this may be a read error. This CDR3 reads CIVTEGGRWNTEAFF. The CDR3 bases are TGCATCGTTACCGAAGGGGGCAGGTGGAACACTGAAGCTTTCTTT. This sequence joins TRBV29-1 and TRBJ1-1, with 7 bases aligning to TRBD1. Germline V CDR1 and CDR2: SQVTM, ANQGSEA. The CDR3 has 15 residues.

This clonotype came up many times. The V gene is TRBV28, the J gene TRBJ1-6; D remains unclear. The germline CDR1 and CDR2 sequences are MDHEN and SYDVKM. The CDR3 length is 12 residues. The V and J ends lost 6 bases and 7 bases respectively, with 7 bases between them. CDR3 sequence: CASSRPNSPLHF. In DNA form, the CDR3 reads TGTGCCAGCAGCCGTCCGAATTCACCCCTCCACTTT.

As regards this clonotype: A read error may be the cause here, since a much bigger clone is one base away. The gene calls are TRBV6-6 and TRBJ2-7, with TRBD2 identical over 7 bases. V lost 7 bases to trimming and J lost 4 bases; unmatched junction nucleotides: 10. The CDR3 totals 14 residues. The V gene's germline CDR1 is MNHNY and CDR2 SVGAGI (reference sequence). Written as DNA, the CDR3 is TGTGCCAGCACCTTGGCTAGCGGAGCGTACGAGCAGTACTTC. This encodes CASTLASGAYEQYF.